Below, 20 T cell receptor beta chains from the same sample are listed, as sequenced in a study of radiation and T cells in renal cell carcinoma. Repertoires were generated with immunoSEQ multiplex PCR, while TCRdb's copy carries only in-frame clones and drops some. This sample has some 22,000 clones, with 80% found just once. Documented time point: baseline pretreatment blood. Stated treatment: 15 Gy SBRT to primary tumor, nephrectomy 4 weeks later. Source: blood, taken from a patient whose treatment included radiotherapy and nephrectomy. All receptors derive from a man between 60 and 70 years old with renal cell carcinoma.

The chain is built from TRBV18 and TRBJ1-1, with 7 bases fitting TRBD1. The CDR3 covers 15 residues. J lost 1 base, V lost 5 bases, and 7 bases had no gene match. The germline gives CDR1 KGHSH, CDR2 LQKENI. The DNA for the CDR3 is TGTGCCAGCTCAAAAGCCGGGACAGAGAACACTGAAGCTTTCTTT. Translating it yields CASSKAGTENTEAFF.

As DNA, the CDR3 is TGTGCCAGCAGCCCAAACCCAGGGGGGCGAGGACAGCCCCAGCATTTT. This gives the protein CASSPNPGGRGQPQHF. The chain employs TRBV7-9 and TRBJ1-5; the match to TRBD1 covers 7 bases. The CDR3 loop spans 16 amino acids. V dropped 5 bases and J dropped 7; count of bases not matched to a gene: 14. Looked up from germline, CDR1 is SEHNR and CDR2 is FQNEAQ (reference sequence).

DNA for the CDR3: TGTGCCAGCAATCCCTCAGTGGCAACTAATGAAAAACTGTTTTTT. Translated, it gives CASNPSVATNEKLFF. The V gene is TRBV5-5, the J gene TRBJ1-4; D ambiguous. This CDR3 is built from 15 residues. Germline V gene data show CDR1 as SGHKS and CDR2 as YYEKEE (reference sequence). Trimming took 6 bases from V and 0 from J, leaving 12 bases between them.

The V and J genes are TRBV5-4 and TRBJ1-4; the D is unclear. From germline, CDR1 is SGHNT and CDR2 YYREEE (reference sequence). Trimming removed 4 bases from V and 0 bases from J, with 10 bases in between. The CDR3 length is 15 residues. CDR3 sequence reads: CASSLGRTTNEKLFF. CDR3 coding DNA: TGTGCCAGCAGCCTAGGGCGGACAACTAATGAAAAACTGTTTTTT.

The CDR3 loop is CASSLEGTSTGELFF. For the CDR3, the DNA is TGCGCCAGCAGCTTGGAGGGCACCTCAACCGGGGAGCTGTTTTTT. The chain couples TRBV5-1 to TRBJ2-2; D is unclear. The germline V gene has CDR1 SGHRS and CDR2 YFSETQ. The V end was cut by 0 bases, the J end by 5 bases, with 11 bases between. This CDR3 has 15 amino acids. Together with reference TRBV5-1 and TRBJ2-2, the CDR3 gives the full variable domain: KAGVTQTPRYLIKTRGQQVTLSCSPISGHRSVSWYQQTPGQGLQFLFEYFSETQRNKGNFPGRFSGRQFSNSRSEMNVSTLELGDSALYLCASSLEGTSTGELFFGEGSRLTVL.

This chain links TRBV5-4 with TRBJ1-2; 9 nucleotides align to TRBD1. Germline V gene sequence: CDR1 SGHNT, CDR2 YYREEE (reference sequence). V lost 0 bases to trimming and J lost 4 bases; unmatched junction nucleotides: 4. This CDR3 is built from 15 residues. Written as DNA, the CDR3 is TGTGCCAGCAGCTTGGACCGACAGGGGGGCTATGGCTACACCTTC. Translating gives CASSLDRQGGYGYTF. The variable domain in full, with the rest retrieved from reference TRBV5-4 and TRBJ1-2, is ETGVTQSPTHLIKTRGQQVTLRCSSQSGHNTVSWYQQALGQGPQFIFQYYREEENGRGNFPPRFSGLQFPNYSSELNVNALELDDSALYLCASSLDRQGGYGYTFGSGTRLTVV.

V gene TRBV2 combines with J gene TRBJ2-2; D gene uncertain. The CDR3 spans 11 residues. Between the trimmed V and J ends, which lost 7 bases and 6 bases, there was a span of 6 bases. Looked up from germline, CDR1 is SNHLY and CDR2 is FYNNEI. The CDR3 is CASTQSGELFF. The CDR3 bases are TGTGCCAGCACGCAGTCCGGGGAGCTGTTTTTT.

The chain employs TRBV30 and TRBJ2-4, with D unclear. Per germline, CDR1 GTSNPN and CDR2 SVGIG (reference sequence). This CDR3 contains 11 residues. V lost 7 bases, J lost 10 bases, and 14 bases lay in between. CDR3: CAFLSLGIQYF. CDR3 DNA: TGTGCCTTCCTTAGCTTAGGGATTCAGTACTTC.

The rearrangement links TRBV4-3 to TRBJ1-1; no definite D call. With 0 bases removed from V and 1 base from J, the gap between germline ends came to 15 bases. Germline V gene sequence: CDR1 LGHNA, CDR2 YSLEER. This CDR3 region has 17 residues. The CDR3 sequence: CASSQDLYGRRNTEAFF. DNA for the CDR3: TGCGCCAGCAGCCAAGATTTGTATGGGCGGCGGAACACTGAAGCTTTCTTT.

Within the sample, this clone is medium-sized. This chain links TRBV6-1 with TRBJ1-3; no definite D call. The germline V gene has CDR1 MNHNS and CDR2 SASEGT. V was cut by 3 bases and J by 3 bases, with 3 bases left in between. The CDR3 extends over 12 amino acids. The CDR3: CASSEVGNTIYF. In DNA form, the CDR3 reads TGTGCCAGCAGTGAGGTTGGAAACACCATATATTTT.

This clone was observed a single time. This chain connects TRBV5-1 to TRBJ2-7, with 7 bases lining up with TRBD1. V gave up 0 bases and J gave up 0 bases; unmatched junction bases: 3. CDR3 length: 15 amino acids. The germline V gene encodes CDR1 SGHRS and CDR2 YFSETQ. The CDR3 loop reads CASSLGPGGSYEQYF. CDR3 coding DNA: TGCGCCAGCAGCTTGGGGCCAGGGGGCTCCTACGAGCAGTACTTC.

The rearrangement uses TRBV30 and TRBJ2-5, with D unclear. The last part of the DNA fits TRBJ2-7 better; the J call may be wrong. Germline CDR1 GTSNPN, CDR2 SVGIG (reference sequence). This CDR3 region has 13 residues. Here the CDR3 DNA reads TGTGCCTGGAGTGGAACAGATTCCTACGAGCAGTACTTC. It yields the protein CAWSGTDSYEQYF.

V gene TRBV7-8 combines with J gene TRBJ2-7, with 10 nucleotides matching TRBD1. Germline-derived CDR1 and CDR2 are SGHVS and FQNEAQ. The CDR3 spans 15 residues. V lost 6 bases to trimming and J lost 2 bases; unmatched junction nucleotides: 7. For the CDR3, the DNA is TGTGCCAGCAGTCTGGACAGGGGGATCACCTACGAGCAGTACTTC. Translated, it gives CASSLDRGITYEQYF.

For the CDR3, the DNA is TGTGCCAGCAGCTTAGGGGCGGCAGGGGGAGGAATCGATCCCCAGCATTTT. Translated: CASSLGAAGGGIDPQHF. The rearrangement joins TRBV11-2 to TRBJ1-5, with TRBD1 matching over 7 bases. V lost 1 base to trimming and J lost 10 bases; unmatched junction nucleotides: 16. This CDR3 spans 17 amino acids. Germline CDR1 and CDR2: SGHAT and FQNNGV.

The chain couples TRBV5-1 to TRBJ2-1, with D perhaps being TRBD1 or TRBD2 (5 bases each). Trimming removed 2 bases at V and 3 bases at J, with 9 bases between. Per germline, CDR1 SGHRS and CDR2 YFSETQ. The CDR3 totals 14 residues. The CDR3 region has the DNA TGCGCCAGCAGCTTTGGGACCCGCTACAATGAGCAGTTCTTC. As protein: CASSFGTRYNEQFF.

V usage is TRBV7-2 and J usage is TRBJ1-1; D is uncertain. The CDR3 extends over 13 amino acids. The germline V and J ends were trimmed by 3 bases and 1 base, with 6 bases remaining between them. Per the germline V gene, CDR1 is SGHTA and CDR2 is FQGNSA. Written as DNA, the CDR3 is TGTGCCAGCAGCTTTCCAGGGAACACTGAAGCTTTCTTT. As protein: CASSFPGNTEAFF.

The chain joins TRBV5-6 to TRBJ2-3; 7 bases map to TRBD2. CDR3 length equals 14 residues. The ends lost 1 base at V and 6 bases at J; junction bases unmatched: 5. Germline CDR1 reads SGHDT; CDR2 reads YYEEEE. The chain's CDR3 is CASSLRLAMDTQYF. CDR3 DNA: TGTGCCAGCAGCTTGAGACTAGCAATGGATACGCAGTATTTT.

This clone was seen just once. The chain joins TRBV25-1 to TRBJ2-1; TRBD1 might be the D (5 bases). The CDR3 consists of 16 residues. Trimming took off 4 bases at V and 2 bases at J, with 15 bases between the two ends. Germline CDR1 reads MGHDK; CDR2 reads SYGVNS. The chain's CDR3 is CASSAQGVPAYNEQFF. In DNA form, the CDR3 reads TGTGCCAGCAGTGCTCAGGGTGTACCTGCCTACAATGAGCAGTTCTTC. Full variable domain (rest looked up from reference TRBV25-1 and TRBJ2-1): EADIYQTPRYLVIGTGKKITLECSQTMGHDKMYWYQQDPGMELHLIHYSYGVNSTEKGDLSSESTVSRIRTEHFPLTLESARPSHTSQYLCASSAQGVPAYNEQFFGPGTRLTVL.

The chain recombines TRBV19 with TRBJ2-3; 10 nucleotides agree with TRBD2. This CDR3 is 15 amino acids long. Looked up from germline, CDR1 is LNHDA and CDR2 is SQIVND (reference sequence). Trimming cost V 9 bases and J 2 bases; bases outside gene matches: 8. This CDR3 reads CASQMTSGYTDTQYF. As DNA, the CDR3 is TGTGCCAGCCAAATGACTAGCGGGTACACAGATACGCAGTATTTT. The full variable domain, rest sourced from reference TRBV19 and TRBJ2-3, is DGGITQSPKYLFRKEGQNVTLSCEQNLNHDAMYWYRQDPGQGLRLIYYSQIVNDFQKGDIAEGYSVSREKKESFPLTVTSAQKNPTAFYLCASQMTSGYTDTQYFGPGTRLTVL.

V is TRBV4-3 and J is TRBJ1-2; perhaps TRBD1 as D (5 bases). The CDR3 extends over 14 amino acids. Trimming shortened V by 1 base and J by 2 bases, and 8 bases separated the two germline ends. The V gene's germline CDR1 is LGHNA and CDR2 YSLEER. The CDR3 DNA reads TGCGCCAGCAGCCAAGGCAAGGGGAACTATGGCTACACCTTC. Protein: CASSQGKGNYGYTF.